The 29 T cell receptor beta chains given below trace back to one sample, sequenced in a study of CD8+ T cells in alopecia areata. Sample treatment: oral pan-JAK inhibitor, 5-10 mg twice daily. Reverse transcription of extracted RNA yielded cDNA, which provided the sequencing template. The data were produced by immunoSEQ multiplex PCR, yet TCRdb's version contains in-frame clones alone and is incomplete. Of 150,000 to 200,000 clones in the sample, roughly 64% were seen once. The sequencing used CD8+ T cells sorted from blood, collected at week 24, from a patient treated with tofacitinib. The receptors shown here come from a human donor with alopecia areata.

The rearrangement joins TRBV5-1 to TRBJ2-7; D is undetermined. The V gene lost 1 base and the J gene lost 3 bases, with 11 bases spanning the gap. CDR3 size: 14 residues. The germline gives CDR1 SGHRS, CDR2 YFSETQ. CDR3 in amino acids: CASSLRAGNYEQYF. The CDR3, as DNA: TGCGCCAGCAGCTTGAGGGCAGGAAACTACGAGCAGTACTTC.

A few counts support this clone. This chain connects TRBV7-2 to TRBJ2-7; D unclear. The CDR3 contains 14 residues. Germline V lookup: CDR1 SGHTA, CDR2 FQGNSA. V was clipped by 4 bases and J by 0 bases, with 10 bases between them. In DNA, the CDR3 is TGTGCCAGCAGCTCGCCGGGCAGCTCCTACGAGCAGTACTTC. It is translated as CASSSPGSSYEQYF.

The V call is TRBV4-1, the J call TRBJ2-1; D remains ambiguous. Germline V CDR1 and CDR2: MGHRA, YSYEKL. The CDR3 extends over 11 amino acids. Trimming pared 5 bases from V and 10 bases from J, leaving 9 bases between. The CDR3 protein is CASSAGREQFF. In DNA form, the CDR3 reads TGCGCCAGCAGCGCCGGGCGGGAGCAGTTCTTC.

The V call is TRBV5-8, the J call TRBJ1-1; D is possibly TRBD1 (5 bases). Trimming cost V 3 bases and J 8 bases, with 14 bases left between them. Germline values: CDR1 SGHTS, CDR2 YDEGEE. The length of the CDR3 is 13 residues. The CDR3, as DNA: TGTGCCAGCAGCTCCCTACAGGAACCCGAAGCTTTCTTT. It is translated as CASSSLQEPEAFF.

For this clone: This CDR3 is also generated by other DNA sequences in the sample. The rearrangement uses TRBV27 and TRBJ2-1, with 7 nucleotides matching TRBD2. Germline CDR1 and CDR2: MNHEY and SMNVEV (reference sequence). V lost 3 bases and J lost 1; bases outside the gene matches: 0. This CDR3 is 14 amino acids long. Here the CDR3 reads CASSLGGSYNEQFF. In nucleotides, the CDR3 is TGTGCCAGCAGTTTGGGGGGGTCCTACAATGAGCAGTTCTTC.

This clone was counted between two and nine times. The J gene is TRBJ1-5, the V gene TRBV5-1; TRBD1 might be the D (6 bases). With 2 bases removed from V and 4 bases from J, the gap between germline ends came to 10 bases. In germline, CDR1 is SGHRS, CDR2 YFSETQ. CDR3 length equals 14 residues. The CDR3 spells CASSLNRANQPQHF. The CDR3, as DNA: TGCGCCAGCAGCTTAAACAGGGCTAATCAGCCCCAGCATTTT.

The count of this clone is one. The CDR3 region has the DNA TGCGCCAGCAGCTCGACAGGGGAATTGACTGAAGCTTTCTTT. Encoded protein: CASSSTGELTEAFF. The V gene is TRBV5-1, the J gene TRBJ1-1; TRBD1 aligns across 8 bases. This CDR3 is 14 amino acids long. The germline V gene encodes CDR1 SGHRS and CDR2 YFSETQ. After removal of 3 bases from V and 5 bases from J, the junction contained 6 bases not matched to a gene.

The chain combines TRBV13 with TRBJ2-3, with D possibly being TRBD2 (6 bases). Germline V lookup: CDR1 PRHDT, CDR2 FYEKMQ (reference sequence). V was clipped by 5 bases and J by 6 bases, with 18 bases between them. The CDR3 runs 15 residues. CDR3 in amino acids: CASSTRDAAGDTQYF. CDR3 coding DNA: TGTGCCAGCAGCACCCGGGACGCGGCGGGGGATACGCAGTATTTT.

The chain combines TRBV2 with TRBJ2-7, with 8 bases fitting TRBD1. CDR3 length equals 15 residues. CDR1 SNHLY and CDR2 FYNNEI come from the germline V gene. V lost 6 bases to trimming and J lost 2 bases; unmatched junction nucleotides: 9. The CDR3 loop reads CASRDRDRLTYEQYF. The CDR3 DNA follows: TGTGCCAGCAGAGACCGGGACAGGCTGACCTACGAGCAGTACTTC.

This chain uses TRBV19 with TRBJ1-2; D is undetermined. Germline V CDR1 and CDR2: LNHDA, SQIVND (reference sequence). Trimming took 5 bases from V and 0 from J, leaving 16 bases between them. CDR3 size: 16 residues. Here the CDR3 DNA reads TGTGCCAGTAGTCCAGGACCGAACCTTCCTAACTATGGCTACACCTTC. Translation: CASSPGPNLPNYGYTF.

The rearrangement joins TRBV29-1 to TRBJ2-7; D not certain. V was cut by 2 bases and J by 3 bases, with 11 bases left in between. CDR3 length equals 13 residues. Germline V gene sequence: CDR1 SQVTM, CDR2 ANQGSEA. CDR3 residues: CSVEWLDGYEQYF. The CDR3 nucleotides are TGCAGCGTTGAATGGCTGGACGGCTACGAGCAGTACTTC.

The chain couples TRBV29-1 to TRBJ2-3; D not resolved. The germline V and J ends were trimmed by 3 bases and 6 bases, with 4 bases remaining between them. This CDR3 is built from 10 residues. The germline V gene encodes CDR1 SQVTM and CDR2 ANQGSEA. The CDR3 DNA reads as TGCAGCGTTGAGAGGGATACGCAGTATTTT. Its protein product is CSVERDTQYF.

The chain employs TRBV5-1 and TRBJ2-4; 8 positions match TRBD2. This CDR3 has 16 residues. From germline, CDR1 is SGHRS and CDR2 YFSETQ. V shed 0 bases and J 3 bases; nucleotides not matched to a gene: 5. The CDR3 region is CASSLVAGGLKNIQYF. CDR3 nucleotide sequence: TGCGCCAGCAGCTTGGTTGCGGGGGGACTCAAAAACATTCAGTACTTC.

This chain links TRBV13 with TRBJ2-4; tentatively, D is TRBD1 (6 bases). V was pared by 5 bases and J by 0 bases, with 14 bases between. In germline, CDR1 is PRHDT, CDR2 FYEKMQ (reference sequence). The CDR3 covers 16 residues. The CDR3 coding sequence is TGTGCCAGCAGCACCGGGACACAACTAGCCAAAAACATTCAGTACTTC. Its protein product is CASSTGTQLAKNIQYF.

The CDR3 DNA is TGCGCCAGCAGCCAAGGGACAGGGAAAGCGAGGACTTTCTTT. Protein: CASSQGTGKARTFF. This chain connects TRBV4-1 to TRBJ1-1; 8 bases align to TRBD1. The ends lost 1 base at V and 12 bases at J; junction bases unmatched: 10. Germline V gives CDR1 MGHRA, CDR2 YSYEKL. The CDR3 contains 14 residues.

This chain joins TRBV2 and TRBJ1-2; D is unclear. The CDR3 runs 16 residues. Germline assignment: CDR1 SNHLY and CDR2 FYNNEI. Between the trimmed V and J ends, which lost 2 bases and 1 base, there was a span of 14 bases. The chain's CDR3 is CASSERQALINYGYTF. The CDR3, as DNA: TGTGCCAGCAGTGAACGCCAGGCCCTCATTAACTATGGCTACACCTTC.

V gene TRBV11-1 combines with J gene TRBJ2-3; 11 bases are shared with TRBD1. Trimming cost V 5 bases and J 0 bases; bases outside gene matches: 4. The CDR3 contains 16 residues. Germline V CDR1 and CDR2: SGHAT, FQDESV (reference sequence). The CDR3 sequence: CASSGTGGWSTDTQYF. DNA for the CDR3: TGTGCCAGCAGCGGGACAGGGGGTTGGAGCACAGATACGCAGTATTTT. The full variable domain, with the rest looked up from reference TRBV11-1 and TRBJ2-3, is EAEVAQSPRYKITEKSQAVAFWCDPISGHATLYWYRQILGQGPELLVQFQDESVVDDSQLPKDRFSAERLKGVDSTLKIQPAELGDSAMYLCASSGTGGWSTDTQYFGPGTRLTVL.

This clone showed up just once. The chain recombines TRBV7-9 with TRBJ2-5; weak D call: TRBD1 (5 bases). CDR1 is SEHNR, CDR2 FQNEAQ, per germline (reference sequence). The ends were cut back, 1 base at V and 3 bases at J, with 12 bases in the middle. The CDR3 length is 15 residues. CDR3 DNA: TGTGCCAGCAGCTTAGAGTGGGGCCTGGAAGAGACCCAGTACTTC. It is translated as CASSLEWGLEETQYF. The full variable domain, in which reference TRBV7-9 and TRBJ2-5 provide the parts outside the CDR3, is DTGVSQNPRHKITKRGQNVTFRCDPISEHNRLYWYRQTLGQGPEFLTYFQNEAQLEKSRLLSDRFSAERPKGSFSTLEIQRTEQGDSAMYLCASSLEWGLEETQYFGPGTRLLVL.

This clone was seen only a few times. The CDR3 DNA reads TGTGCCAGCAGCTCGCGGGGGCCCTACGAGCAGTACTTC. It yields the protein CASSSRGPYEQYF. This chain connects TRBV11-2 to TRBJ2-7; TRBD2 might be the D (7 bases). From germline, CDR1 is SGHAT and CDR2 FQNNGV. This CDR3 is built from 13 residues. Trimming removed 4 bases from V and 2 bases from J, with 9 bases in between.

The chain carries TRBV7-2 and TRBJ2-1; 8 bases are shared with TRBD2. CDR1 is SGHTA, CDR2 FQGNSA, per germline. The CDR3 is 16 amino acids. J gave up 4 bases and V 5 bases, and 10 bases lay outside the gene matches. This CDR3 is CASSDGTRPKYNEQFF. CDR3 DNA: TGTGCCAGCAGCGATGGGACTAGACCCAAATACAATGAGCAGTTCTTC.

The DNA of the CDR3 is TGCGCCAGCAGGGACAGGGGGACCAGGAGCTCCTACGAGCAGTACTTC. Encoded protein: CASRDRGTRSSYEQYF. This chain joins TRBV5-1 and TRBJ2-7; 10 bases align to TRBD1. Germline V gives CDR1 SGHRS, CDR2 YFSETQ. Trimming removed 5 bases from V and 0 bases from J; junction bases left unmatched: 8. The CDR3 loop spans 16 amino acids.

Only a few counts were recorded for this clone. Other DNA sequences from this sample encode an identical CDR3 as well. The CDR3 is CASRGGNQPQHF. The CDR3 DNA reads as TGTGCCAGTAGAGGGGGTAATCAGCCCCAGCATTTT. This sequence joins TRBV27 and TRBJ1-5; TRBD1 is a possible D gene (6 bases). Germline V gene data show CDR1 as MNHEY and CDR2 as SMNVEV (reference sequence). V lost 9 bases and J 4 bases, leaving 10 bases between the germline ends. The CDR3 consists of 12 residues.

This rearrangement joins TRBV30 to TRBJ1-1; no clear D gene. Per the germline V gene, CDR1 is GTSNPN and CDR2 is SVGIG (reference sequence). V lost 0 bases, J lost 7 bases, and 9 bases lay in between. The CDR3 is 12 amino acids. The CDR3 bases are TGTGCCTGGAGTGTAGGAAGCTATGAAGCTTTCTTT. This sequence encodes CAWSVGSYEAFF.

The chain combines TRBV11-1 with TRBJ2-7; D unclear. The CDR3 loop spans 11 amino acids. V gave up 4 bases and J gave up 3 bases, with 4 bases separating them. Germline loops: CDR1 SGHAT, CDR2 FQDESV (reference sequence). The CDR3 DNA reads as TGTGCCAGCAGCTCCCACTACGAGCAGTACTTC. Its protein is CASSSHYEQYF.

The gene calls are TRBV13 and TRBJ2-2; 10 bases fit TRBD2. Germline V gene lookup returns CDR1 PRHDT and CDR2 FYEKMQ (reference sequence). The trim removed 3 bases at V and 9 bases at J, leaving 4 bases unmatched. This CDR3 region has 14 residues. The CDR3 sequence: CASSLSGGAWELFF. CDR3 nucleotides: TGTGCCAGCAGCTTGAGCGGGGGGGCCTGGGAGCTGTTTTTT.

This clone was detected only once. As DNA, the CDR3 is TGTGCCAGCAGTGACCTAGAGGGACAGAGGAACATTCAGTACTTC. As protein: CASSDLEGQRNIQYF. The chain carries TRBV2 and TRBJ2-4; 7 nucleotides agree with TRBD1. J gave up 7 bases and V 3 bases, and 9 bases lay outside the gene matches. Germline V gene sequence: CDR1 SNHLY, CDR2 FYNNEI. The CDR3 covers 15 residues.

CDR3 sequence (DNA): TGTGCCAGCAGTCAACTAGCGGGGCCGCCCTACGAGCAGTACTTC. Translation gives CASSQLAGPPYEQYF. The chain has TRBV27 and TRBJ2-7; 10 bases fit TRBD2. The CDR3 is made up of 15 amino acids. The germline V gene has CDR1 MNHEY and CDR2 SMNVEV (reference sequence). The J segment lost 2 bases and the V segment lost 5 bases, leaving 6 bases of the junction unmatched.

The rearrangement uses TRBV30 and TRBJ1-1, with no clear D. Germline V lookup: CDR1 GTSNPN, CDR2 SVGIG (reference sequence). The V gene lost 3 bases and the J gene lost 11 bases, with 19 bases spanning the gap. The CDR3 extends over 13 amino acids. CDR3 DNA sequence: TGTGCCTGGAGCATGGGCACCCGGATTGAGGCTTTCTTT. Translated, it gives CAWSMGTRIEAFF.

The chain is built from TRBV6-1 and TRBJ1-2, with D tentatively TRBD1 (6 bases). Germline V gene sequence: CDR1 MNHNS, CDR2 SASEGT. The germline V and J ends were trimmed by 4 bases and 8 bases, with 8 bases remaining between them. The CDR3 runs 11 residues. The DNA for the CDR3 is TGTGCCAGCAGTGCCCAGGGGGGCTACACCTTC. Encoded protein: CASSAQGGYTF.